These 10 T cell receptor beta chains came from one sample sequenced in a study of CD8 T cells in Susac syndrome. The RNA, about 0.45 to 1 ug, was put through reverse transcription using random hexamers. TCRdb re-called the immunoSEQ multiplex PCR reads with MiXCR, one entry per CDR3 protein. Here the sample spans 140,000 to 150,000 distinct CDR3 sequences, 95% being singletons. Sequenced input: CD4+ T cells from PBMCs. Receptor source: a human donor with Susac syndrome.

The CDR3 loop reads CSGPDRVNQPQHF. The DNA for the CDR3 is TGCAGCGGACCTGACAGGGTTAATCAGCCCCAGCATTTT. J is TRBJ1-5 and V is TRBV29-1; 7 bases are a match to TRBD1. CDR1 is SQVTM, CDR2 ANQGSEA, per germline. This CDR3 contains 13 residues. The V gene end was trimmed by 7 bases and the J gene end by 4 bases; junction bases not matched to a gene: 7.

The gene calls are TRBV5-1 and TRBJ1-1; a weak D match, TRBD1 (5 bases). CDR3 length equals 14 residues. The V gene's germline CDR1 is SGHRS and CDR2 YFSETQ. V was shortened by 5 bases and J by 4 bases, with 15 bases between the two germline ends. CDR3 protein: CASRTGTASTEAFF. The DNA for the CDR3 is TGCGCCAGCAGAACAGGAACCGCCTCCACTGAAGCTTTCTTT. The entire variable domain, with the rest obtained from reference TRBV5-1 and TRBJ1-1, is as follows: KAGVTQTPRYLIKTRGQQVTLSCSPISGHRSVSWYQQTPGQGLQFLFEYFSETQRNKGNFPGRFSGRQFSNSRSEMNVSTLELGDSALYLCASRTGTASTEAFFGQGTRLTVV.

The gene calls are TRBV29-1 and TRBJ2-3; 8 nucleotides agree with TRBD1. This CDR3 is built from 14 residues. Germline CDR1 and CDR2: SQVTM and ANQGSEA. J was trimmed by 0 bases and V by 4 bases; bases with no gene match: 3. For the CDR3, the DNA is TGCAGCGTTGGACGGACAGGGAGCACAGATACGCAGTATTTT. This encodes CSVGRTGSTDTQYF.

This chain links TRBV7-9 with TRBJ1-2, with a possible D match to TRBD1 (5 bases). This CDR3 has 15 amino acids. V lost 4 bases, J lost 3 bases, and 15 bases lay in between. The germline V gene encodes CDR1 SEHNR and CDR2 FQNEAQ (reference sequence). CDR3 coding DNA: TGTGCCAGCAGCTCCGGGGCGGCCGAGTACTATGGCTACACCTTC. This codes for CASSSGAAEYYGYTF.

This CDR3 is CASRPGTTNTEAFF. CDR3 coding DNA: TGTGCCAGCAGACCCGGGACTACGAACACTGAAGCTTTCTTT. The V call is TRBV28, the J call TRBJ1-1, with a possible D match to TRBD1 (5 bases). The CDR3 contains 14 residues. With 6 bases removed from V and 1 base from J, the gap between germline ends came to 12 bases. Looked up from germline, CDR1 is MDHEN and CDR2 is SYDVKM. The full variable domain, its missing parts supplied by reference TRBV28 and TRBJ1-1, is DVKVTQSSRYLVKRTGEKVFLECVQDMDHENMFWYRQDPGLGLRLIYFSYDVKMKEKGDIPEGYSVSREKKERFSLILESASTNQTSMYLCASRPGTTNTEAFFGQGTRLTVV.

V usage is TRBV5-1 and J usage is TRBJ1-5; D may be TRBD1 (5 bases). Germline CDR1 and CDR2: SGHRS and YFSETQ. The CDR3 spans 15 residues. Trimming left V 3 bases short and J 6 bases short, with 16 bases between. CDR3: CASSYDGAGAQPQHF. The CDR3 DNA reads TGCGCCAGCAGCTACGACGGGGCGGGAGCTCAGCCCCAGCATTTT.

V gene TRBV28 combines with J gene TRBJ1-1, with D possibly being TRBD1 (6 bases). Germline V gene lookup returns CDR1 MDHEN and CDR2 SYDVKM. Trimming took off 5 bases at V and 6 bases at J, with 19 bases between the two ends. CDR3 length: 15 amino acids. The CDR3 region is CASSKGGLGKPEAFF. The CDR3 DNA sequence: TGTGCCAGCAGTAAAGGGGGTCTGGGAAAACCTGAAGCTTTCTTT.

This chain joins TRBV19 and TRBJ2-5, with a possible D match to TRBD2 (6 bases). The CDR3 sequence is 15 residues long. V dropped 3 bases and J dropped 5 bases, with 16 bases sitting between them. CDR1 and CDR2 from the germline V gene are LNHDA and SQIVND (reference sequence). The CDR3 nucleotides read TGTGCCAGTAGTATGGCTCGGGAGAAGTTGGAGACCCAGTACTTC. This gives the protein CASSMAREKLETQYF.

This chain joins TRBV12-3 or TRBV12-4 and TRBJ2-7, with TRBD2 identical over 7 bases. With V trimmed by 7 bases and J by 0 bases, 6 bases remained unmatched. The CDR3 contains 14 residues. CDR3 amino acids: CASNQGLSSYEQYF. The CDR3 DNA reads TGTGCCAGCAACCAGGGACTATCCTCCTACGAGCAGTACTTC.

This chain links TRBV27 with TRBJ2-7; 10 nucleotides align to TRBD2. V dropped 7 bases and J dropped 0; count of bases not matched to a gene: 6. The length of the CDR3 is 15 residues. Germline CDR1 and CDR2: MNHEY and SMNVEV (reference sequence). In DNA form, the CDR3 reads TGTGCCAGCAAGGAGCGGGGGGGCGTCTCCTACGAGCAGTACTTC. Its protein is CASKERGGVSYEQYF.